The 20 T cell receptor beta chains below all came from one sample that was sequenced in a study of human T cells and chemical hapten exposure. TCRdb fed the RACE reads into MiXCR, producing one record per CDR3 protein. Here the sample spans about 82,000 distinct CDR3 sequences, roughly 13% being singletons. Documented time point: patch test 3, about 24 weeks after DPC sensitization. Sample treatment: therapeutic diphenylcyclopropenone sensitization with weekly scalp DPC. Sequences were derived from whole blood, sampled in connection with sensitization to the hapten diphenylcyclopropenone (DPC). Receptors originate from a woman between 50 and 59 years old with alopecia areata. Some clones in this sample may be carry-over from other donors' samples.

This chain connects TRBV2 to TRBJ2-5, with 7 bases identical to TRBD1. The CDR3 has 14 amino acids. CDR1 SNHLY and CDR2 FYNNEI come from the germline V gene. V lost 7 bases and J lost 4; bases outside the gene matches: 9. CDR3 DNA: TGTGCCAGCACTCAACAGGGGCCCAGAGAGACCCAGTACTTC. This codes for CASTQQGPRETQYF.

The chain links TRBV11-2 to TRBJ2-1; 9 bases are a match to TRBD2. This CDR3 has 20 residues. The J segment lost 2 bases and the V segment lost 7 bases, leaving 21 bases of the junction unmatched. Per germline, CDR1 SGHAT and CDR2 FQNNGV. The CDR3 here is CASTPHEGLAPSRTYNEQFF. CDR3 in DNA: TGTGCCAGCACCCCACATGAGGGACTAGCTCCTAGCAGGACCTACAATGAGCAGTTCTTC.

This clonotype was counted at least ten times. This rearrangement joins TRBV7-9 to TRBJ2-5; 12 nucleotides align to TRBD1. There are 18 residues in the CDR3. Germline V gene lookup returns CDR1 SEHNR and CDR2 FQNEAQ (reference sequence). Germline trimming cut 1 base from V and 4 bases from J; bases unmatched to any gene: 10. CDR3 in DNA: TGTGCCAGCAGCTTAGTGTCATTGAGGGACAGGGGGCTAGAGACCCAGTACTTC. It codes for CASSLVSLRDRGLETQYF.

Many counts were recorded for this clonotype. The chain has TRBV20-1 and TRBJ1-2; 9 nucleotides match TRBD1. Germline lookup yields CDR1 DFQATT and CDR2 SNEGSKA (reference sequence). The trim removed 1 base at V and 5 bases at J, leaving 11 bases unmatched. This CDR3 has 16 amino acids. In DNA form, the CDR3 reads TGCAGTGCTAGAGGAACACTGGGACAGGGAACTTATGGCTACACCTTC. Protein product: CSARGTLGQGTYGYTF.

This chain joins TRBV29-1 and TRBJ2-7; maybe TRBD2 (7 bases). The CDR3 sequence is 12 residues long. The V end lost 7 bases, the J end lost 6 bases, and 16 bases lay between the germline ends. Looked up from germline, CDR1 is SQVTM and CDR2 is ANQGSEA. The CDR3 protein is CSAGRGGAEQYF. The CDR3 DNA is TGCAGCGCTGGGAGGGGGGGCGCCGAGCAGTACTTC.

The rearrangement uses TRBV27 and TRBJ1-1; maybe TRBD1 (6 bases). From germline, CDR1 is MNHEY and CDR2 SMNVEV (reference sequence). V lost 9 bases to trimming and J lost 12 bases, with 17 bases between them. This CDR3 has 11 residues. The CDR3 DNA follows: TGTGCCAGTAATACCGGGGGCGCGTCTTTCTTT. Encoded protein: CASNTGGASFF.

There are many counts of this clonotype. The J gene is TRBJ2-6, the V gene TRBV28, with D hard to call. This CDR3 contains 15 residues. In germline, CDR1 is MDHEN, CDR2 SYDVKM. Trimming removed 2 bases at V and 4 bases at J, with 9 bases between. CDR3 protein: CASSLDSRGANVLTF. CDR3 sequence (DNA): TGTGCCAGCAGTTTAGACTCGCGAGGGGCCAACGTCCTGACTTTC.

This clonotype came up many times. The rearrangement links TRBV6-1 to TRBJ2-3; 10 bases map to TRBD1. This CDR3 spans 14 amino acids. Germline V gives CDR1 MNHNS, CDR2 SASEGT. Germline trimming cut 5 bases from V and 3 bases from J; bases unmatched to any gene: 2. The DNA for the CDR3 is TGTGCCAGCAGTTGGGACAGGGGTACAGATACGCAGTATTTT. Its protein is CASSWDRGTDTQYF.

A few counts support this clonotype. This chain links TRBV5-4 with TRBJ2-3; 9 nucleotides line up with TRBD1. CDR3 length: 14 residues. In germline, CDR1 is SGHNT, CDR2 YYREEE (reference sequence). V lost 4 bases to trimming and J lost 8 bases; unmatched junction nucleotides: 8. CDR3 in amino acids: CASSRTGEAVTQYF. The CDR3 DNA is TGTGCCAGCAGCCGGACAGGGGAGGCGGTTACGCAGTATTTT.

The rearrangement uses TRBV7-9 and TRBJ2-2; D remains ambiguous. The germline V and J ends were trimmed by 1 base and 4 bases, with 7 bases remaining between them. This CDR3 is built from 14 residues. In germline, CDR1 is SEHNR, CDR2 FQNEAQ (reference sequence). For the CDR3, the DNA is TGTGCCAGCAGCTTAGGACAAGCCACCGGGGAGCTGTTTTTT. It translates to CASSLGQATGELFF.

This clonotype was recorded many times. This chain joins TRBV11-2 and TRBJ2-1; D gene uncertain. Trimming took off 5 bases at V and 0 bases at J, with 11 bases between the two ends. From germline, CDR1 is SGHAT and CDR2 FQNNGV. This CDR3 region has 15 residues. This chain's CDR3 is CASSPRSGSYNEQFF. CDR3 bases: TGTGCCAGCAGCCCCCGGTCGGGCTCCTACAATGAGCAGTTCTTC.

This clonotype came up a few times. The CDR3: CASRPGSGRDYNEQFF. Written as DNA, the CDR3 is TGCGCCAGCAGACCAGGTAGCGGGAGGGACTATAATGAGCAGTTCTTC. V usage is TRBV5-1 and J usage is TRBJ2-1; 11 nucleotides align to TRBD2. Looked up from germline, CDR1 is SGHRS and CDR2 is YFSETQ. The CDR3 has 16 residues. V lost 5 bases to trimming and J lost 7 bases; unmatched junction nucleotides: 11.

This clonotype appeared many times. This chain uses TRBV7-9 with TRBJ1-3, with D unresolved. This CDR3 comprises 13 residues. From germline, CDR1 is SEHNR and CDR2 FQNEAQ (reference sequence). Trimming removed 6 bases at V and 6 bases at J, with 12 bases between. Here the CDR3 DNA reads TGTGCCAGCAGTCGAAGGGTCGAAAACACCATATATTTT. The encoded protein is CASSRRVENTIYF.

This clonotype came up a few times. This chain joins TRBV5-1 and TRBJ1-1, with D hard to call. This CDR3 contains 12 residues. Trimming shortened V by 0 bases and J by 3 bases, and 3 bases separated the two germline ends. Germline CDR1 reads SGHRS; CDR2 reads YFSETQ. The CDR3 reads CASSLVDTEAFF. CDR3 bases: TGCGCCAGCAGCTTGGTTGACACTGAAGCTTTCTTT.

The chain combines TRBV2 with TRBJ2-1; no definite D call. The germline gives CDR1 SNHLY, CDR2 FYNNEI. The germline V and J ends were trimmed by 5 bases and 9 bases, with 11 bases remaining between them. This CDR3 is 12 amino acids long. The CDR3: CASSMIMGEQFF. Written as DNA, the CDR3 is TGTGCCAGCAGTATGATAATGGGTGAGCAGTTCTTC.

This clonotype was seen many times. The rearrangement uses TRBV11-2 and TRBJ2-7, with D hard to call. CDR1 and CDR2 from the germline V gene are SGHAT and FQNNGV. This CDR3 contains 14 residues. With 5 bases removed from V and 1 base from J, the gap between germline ends came to 12 bases. The CDR3 region has the DNA TGTGCCAGCAGCCAAGGTTGGAGATCCTACGAGCAGTACTTC. Encoded protein: CASSQGWRSYEQYF.

This clonotype has a count of ten or more. The rearrangement uses TRBV6-4 and TRBJ2-3, with 8 bases fitting TRBD2. The CDR3 extends over 17 amino acids. V dropped 7 bases and J dropped 4; count of bases not matched to a gene: 16. CDR1 and CDR2 (germline): MRHNA, SNTAGT. Here the CDR3 reads CASKQEAGAWGPDTQYF. The CDR3 DNA reads as TGTGCCAGCAAACAAGAAGCGGGAGCGTGGGGGCCAGATACGCAGTATTTT.

This clonotype has a handful of counts. The chain employs TRBV10-1 and TRBJ2-5; 11 bases align to TRBD1. Germline V gene sequence: CDR1 WNHNN, CDR2 SYGVQD (reference sequence). The V segment lost 5 bases and the J segment 3 bases; nucleotides outside the gene matches: 5. This CDR3 region has 15 residues. The CDR3 here is CASSTPGQGEETQYF. The CDR3 coding sequence is TGCGCCAGCAGTACACCGGGACAGGGGGAAGAGACCCAGTACTTC.

This clonotype came up once. This chain joins TRBV6-5 and TRBJ1-1; weak D call: TRBD1 (6 bases). The V end was cut by 6 bases, the J end by 1 base, with 12 bases between. The CDR3 runs 14 residues. The germline V gene encodes CDR1 MNHEY and CDR2 SVGAGI. The CDR3 loop reads CASRKGGQNTEAFF. In nucleotides, the CDR3 is TGTGCCAGCAGGAAGGGGGGACAGAACACTGAAGCTTTCTTT.

The V call is TRBV5-1, the J call TRBJ2-4; 11 bases match TRBD1. Looked up from germline, CDR1 is SGHRS and CDR2 is YFSETQ. CDR3 length: 18 residues. The V segment lost 4 bases and the J segment 5 bases; nucleotides outside the gene matches: 14. CDR3 coding DNA: TGCGCCAGCAGCGGTCCGGGACAGGGGGATGTAATTGAAAACATTCAGTACTTC. This codes for CASSGPGQGDVIENIQYF.